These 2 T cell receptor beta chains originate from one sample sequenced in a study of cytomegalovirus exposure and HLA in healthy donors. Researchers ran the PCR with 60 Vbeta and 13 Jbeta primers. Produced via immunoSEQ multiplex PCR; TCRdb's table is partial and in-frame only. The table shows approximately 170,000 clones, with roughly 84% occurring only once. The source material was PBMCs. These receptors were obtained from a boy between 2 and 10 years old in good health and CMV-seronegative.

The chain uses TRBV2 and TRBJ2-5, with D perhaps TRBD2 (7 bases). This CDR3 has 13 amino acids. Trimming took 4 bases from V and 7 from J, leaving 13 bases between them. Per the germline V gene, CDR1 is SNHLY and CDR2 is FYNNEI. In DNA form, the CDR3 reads TGTGCCAGCAGTGGAGGGGGGGCTGGGACCCAGTACTTC. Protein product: CASSGGGAGTQYF.

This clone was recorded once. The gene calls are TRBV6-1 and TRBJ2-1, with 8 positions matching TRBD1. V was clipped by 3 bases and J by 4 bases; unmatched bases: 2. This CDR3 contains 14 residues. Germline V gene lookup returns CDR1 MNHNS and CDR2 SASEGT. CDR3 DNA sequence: TGTGCCAGCAGTGAGGGACAGGTGTACAATGAGCAGTTCTTC. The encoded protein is CASSEGQVYNEQFF.